This TCR beta chain derives from a study of CD8 T cells in Susac syndrome. Study at large: Blood was drawn from patients with Susac syndrome. At that point, they were therapy-naive, on corticosteroids, or on intravenous immunoglobulin alone. General observations from the study: In its TCR sequencing and HLA analysis, the study acknowledged that the number of individuals was relatively small.

Trimming removed 2 bases from V and 2 bases from J, with 10 bases in between. The CDR3 spans 15 residues. Germline V CDR1 and CDR2: SGHAT, FQNNGV. The study sequenced TCR beta in blood CD8+ and CD4+ T cells. An amount of RNA that ranged from roughly 0.45 to 1 ug was reverse transcribed with random hexamers. Across 54 Vbeta and 13 Jbeta, TCR beta CDR3 was amplified with immunoSEQ multiplex PCR. Each CDR3 protein is one row after TCRdb ran MiXCR on the immunoSEQ multiplex PCR reads. The profile shows tens of thousands of distinct CDR3 sequences, roughly 95% of them singletons. A remark on this clonotype: The target antigen is unknown.

The sequencing input was CD8+ T cells from PBMCs. This rearrangement joins TRBV11-2 to TRBJ2-1; D ambiguous. This receptor was taken from a human donor with Susac syndrome. CDR3 bases: TGTGCCAGCAGCTTAAAGTTTCCTGCCTACAATGAGCAGTTCTTC. It encodes CASSLKFPAYNEQFF.